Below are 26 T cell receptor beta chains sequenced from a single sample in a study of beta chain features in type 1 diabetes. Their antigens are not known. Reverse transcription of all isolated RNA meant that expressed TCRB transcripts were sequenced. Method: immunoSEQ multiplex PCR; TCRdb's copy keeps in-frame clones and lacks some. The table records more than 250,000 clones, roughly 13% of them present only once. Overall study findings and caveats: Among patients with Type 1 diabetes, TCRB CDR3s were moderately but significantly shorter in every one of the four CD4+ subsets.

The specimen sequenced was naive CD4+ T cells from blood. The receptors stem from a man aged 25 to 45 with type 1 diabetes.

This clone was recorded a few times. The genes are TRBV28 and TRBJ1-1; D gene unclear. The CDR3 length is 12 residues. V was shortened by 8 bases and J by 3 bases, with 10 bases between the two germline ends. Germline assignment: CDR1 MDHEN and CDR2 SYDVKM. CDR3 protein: CASRVGDTEAFF. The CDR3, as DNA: TGTGCCAGCCGGGTAGGAGACACTGAAGCTTTCTTT.

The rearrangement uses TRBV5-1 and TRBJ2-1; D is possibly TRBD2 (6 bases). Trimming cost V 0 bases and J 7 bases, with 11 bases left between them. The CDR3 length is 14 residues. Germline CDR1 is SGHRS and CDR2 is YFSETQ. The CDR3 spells CASSLGEAPNEQFF. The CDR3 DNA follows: TGCGCCAGCAGCTTGGGGGAGGCTCCTAATGAGCAGTTCTTC.

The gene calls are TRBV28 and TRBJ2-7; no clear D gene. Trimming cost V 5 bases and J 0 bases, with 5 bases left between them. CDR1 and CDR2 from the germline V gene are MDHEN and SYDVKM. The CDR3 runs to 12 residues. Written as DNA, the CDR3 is TGTGCCAGCAGTACCTACTCCTACGAGCAGTACTTC. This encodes CASSTYSYEQYF. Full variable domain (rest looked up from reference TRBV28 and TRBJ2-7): DVKVTQSSRYLVKRTGEKVFLECVQDMDHENMFWYRQDPGLGLRLIYFSYDVKMKEKGDIPEGYSVSREKKERFSLILESASTNQTSMYLCASSTYSYEQYFGPGTRLTVT.

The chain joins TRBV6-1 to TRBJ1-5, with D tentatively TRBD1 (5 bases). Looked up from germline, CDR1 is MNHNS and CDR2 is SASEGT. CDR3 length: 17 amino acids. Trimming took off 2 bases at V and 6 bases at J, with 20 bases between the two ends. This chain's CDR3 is CASSEFLGGAMGQPQHF. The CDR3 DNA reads TGTGCCAGCAGTGAATTTTTGGGTGGGGCGATGGGTCAGCCCCAGCATTTT.

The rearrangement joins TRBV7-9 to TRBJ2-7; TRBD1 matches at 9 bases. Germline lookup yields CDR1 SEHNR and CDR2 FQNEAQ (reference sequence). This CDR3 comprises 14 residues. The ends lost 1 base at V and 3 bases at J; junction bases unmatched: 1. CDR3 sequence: CASSLGGQGYEQYF. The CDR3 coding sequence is TGTGCCAGCAGCTTAGGGGGACAGGGCTACGAGCAGTACTTC.

The CDR3 region is CASSLSSGSARNIQYF. Here the CDR3 DNA reads TGCGCCAGCAGCTTATCTAGCGGGAGTGCCCGCAACATTCAGTACTTC. The genes are TRBV5-1 and TRBJ2-4; 10 positions match TRBD2. This CDR3 contains 16 residues. Germline CDR1 and CDR2: SGHRS and YFSETQ. Germline trimming cut 2 bases from V and 7 bases from J; bases unmatched to any gene: 9.

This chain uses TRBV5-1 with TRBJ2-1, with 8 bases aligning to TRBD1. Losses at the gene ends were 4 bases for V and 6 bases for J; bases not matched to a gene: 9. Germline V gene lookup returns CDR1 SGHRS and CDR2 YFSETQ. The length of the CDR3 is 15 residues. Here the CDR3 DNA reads TGCGCCAGCAGCCCTTGGACAGGGTCTATCAATGAGCAGTTCTTC. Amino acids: CASSPWTGSINEQFF.

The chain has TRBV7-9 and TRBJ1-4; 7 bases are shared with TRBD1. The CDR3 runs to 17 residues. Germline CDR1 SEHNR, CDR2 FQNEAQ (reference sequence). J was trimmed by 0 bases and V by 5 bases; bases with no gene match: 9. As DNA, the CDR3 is TGTGCCAGCAGCCCAGGACAGGTCCTCTCAACTAATGAAAAACTGTTTTTT. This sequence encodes CASSPGQVLSTNEKLFF.

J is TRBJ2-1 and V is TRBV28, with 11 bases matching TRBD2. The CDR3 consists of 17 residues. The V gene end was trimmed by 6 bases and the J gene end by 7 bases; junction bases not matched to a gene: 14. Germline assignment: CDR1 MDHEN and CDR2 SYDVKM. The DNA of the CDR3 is TGTGCCAGCAGCTCGCTCCTACTAGCGGGAGCGATTAATGAGCAGTTCTTC. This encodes CASSSLLLAGAINEQFF.

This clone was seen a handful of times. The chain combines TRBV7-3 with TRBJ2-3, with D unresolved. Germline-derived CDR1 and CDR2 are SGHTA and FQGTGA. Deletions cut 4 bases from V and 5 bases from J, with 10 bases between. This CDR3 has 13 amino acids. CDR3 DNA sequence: TGTGCCAGCAGCTACCTGTCGGGAGATACGCAGTATTTT. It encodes CASSYLSGDTQYF.

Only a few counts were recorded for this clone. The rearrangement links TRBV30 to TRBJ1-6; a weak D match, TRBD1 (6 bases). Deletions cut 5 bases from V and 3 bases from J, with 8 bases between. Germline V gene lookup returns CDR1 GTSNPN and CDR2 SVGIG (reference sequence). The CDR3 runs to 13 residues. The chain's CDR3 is CAWSDSYNSPLHF. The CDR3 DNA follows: TGTGCCTGGTCGGACAGCTATAATTCACCCCTCCACTTT. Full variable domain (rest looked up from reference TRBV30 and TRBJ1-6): SQTIHQWPATLVQPVGSPLSLECTVEGTSNPNLYWYRQAAGRGLQLLFYSVGIGQISSEVPQNLSASRPQDRQFILSSKKLLLSDSGFYLCAWSDSYNSPLHFGNGTRLTVT.

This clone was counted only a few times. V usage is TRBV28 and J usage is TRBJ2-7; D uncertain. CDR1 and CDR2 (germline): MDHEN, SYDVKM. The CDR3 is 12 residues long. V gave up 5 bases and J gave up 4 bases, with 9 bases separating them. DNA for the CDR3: TGTGCCAGCAGTCTCGGGTTGTACGAGCAGTACTTC. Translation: CASSLGLYEQYF.

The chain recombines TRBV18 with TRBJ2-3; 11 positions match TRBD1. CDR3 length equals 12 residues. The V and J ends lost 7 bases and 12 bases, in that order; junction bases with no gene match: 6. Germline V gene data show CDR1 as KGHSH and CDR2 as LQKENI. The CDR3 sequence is CASFSGQGAQYF. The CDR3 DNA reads TGTGCCAGCTTCTCCGGACAGGGGGCACAGTATTTT.

For the CDR3, the DNA is TGTGCCAGCAGTGGAGGGACAGGGGGTACAGATACGCAGTATTTT. Protein product: CASSGGTGGTDTQYF. The chain combines TRBV2 with TRBJ2-3; 11 bases match TRBD1. The V segment lost 4 bases and the J segment 3 bases; nucleotides outside the gene matches: 3. Germline V gives CDR1 SNHLY, CDR2 FYNNEI. This CDR3 comprises 15 residues.

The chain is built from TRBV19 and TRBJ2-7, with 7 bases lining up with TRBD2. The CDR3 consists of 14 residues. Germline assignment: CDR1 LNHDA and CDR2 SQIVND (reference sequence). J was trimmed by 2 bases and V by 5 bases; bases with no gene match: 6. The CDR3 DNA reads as TGTGCCAGTAGTCTAGCGGAGGGGACCTACGAGCAGTACTTC. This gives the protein CASSLAEGTYEQYF.

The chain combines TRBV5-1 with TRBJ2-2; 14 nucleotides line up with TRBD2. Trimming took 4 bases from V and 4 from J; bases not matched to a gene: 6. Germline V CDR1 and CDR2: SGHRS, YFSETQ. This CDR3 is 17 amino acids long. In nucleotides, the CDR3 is TGCGCCAGCAGCCCGGGACTAGCGGGAGTTTCCACCGGGGAGCTGTTTTTT. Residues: CASSPGLAGVSTGELFF.

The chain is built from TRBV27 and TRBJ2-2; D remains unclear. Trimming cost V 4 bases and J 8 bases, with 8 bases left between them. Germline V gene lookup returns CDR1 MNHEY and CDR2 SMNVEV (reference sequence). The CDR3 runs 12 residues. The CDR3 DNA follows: TGTGCCAGCAGTTCAGTTGCTGGGGAGCTGTTTTTT. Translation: CASSSVAGELFF.

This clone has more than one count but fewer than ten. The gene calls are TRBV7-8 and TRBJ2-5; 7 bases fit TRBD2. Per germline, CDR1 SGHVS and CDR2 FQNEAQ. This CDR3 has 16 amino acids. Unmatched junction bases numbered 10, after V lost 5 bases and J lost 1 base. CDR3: CASSPRRTGGQETQYF. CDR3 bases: TGTGCCAGCAGCCCCCGCCGGACGGGGGGCCAAGAGACCCAGTACTTC.

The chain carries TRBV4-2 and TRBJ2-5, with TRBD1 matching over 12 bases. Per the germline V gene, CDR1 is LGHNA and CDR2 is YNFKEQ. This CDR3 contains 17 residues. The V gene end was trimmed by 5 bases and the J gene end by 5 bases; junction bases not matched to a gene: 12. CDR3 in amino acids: CASSSVPGQGARETQYF. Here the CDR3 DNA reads TGTGCCAGCAGCTCCGTCCCGGGACAGGGGGCTCGGGAGACCCAGTACTTC.

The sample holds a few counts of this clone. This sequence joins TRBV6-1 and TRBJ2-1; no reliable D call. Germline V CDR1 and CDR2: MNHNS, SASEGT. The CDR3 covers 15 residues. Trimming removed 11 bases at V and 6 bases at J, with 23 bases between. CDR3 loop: CASENWSPGFNEQFF. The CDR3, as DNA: TGTGCCTCTGAAAACTGGAGTCCCGGATTCAATGAGCAGTTCTTC.

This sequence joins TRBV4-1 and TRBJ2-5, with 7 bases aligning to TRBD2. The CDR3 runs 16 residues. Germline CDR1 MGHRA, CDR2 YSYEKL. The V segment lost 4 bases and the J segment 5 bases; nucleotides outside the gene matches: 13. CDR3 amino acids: CASSRLPGRAGETQYF. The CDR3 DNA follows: TGCGCCAGCAGCCGGTTACCAGGGAGGGCCGGGGAGACCCAGTACTTC.

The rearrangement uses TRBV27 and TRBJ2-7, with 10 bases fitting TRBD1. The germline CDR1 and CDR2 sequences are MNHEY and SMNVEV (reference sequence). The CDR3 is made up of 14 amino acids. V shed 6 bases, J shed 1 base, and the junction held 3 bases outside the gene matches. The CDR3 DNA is TGTGCCAGCAGGCCGGGACAGGGGTCCTACGAGCAGTACTTC. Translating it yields CASRPGQGSYEQYF.

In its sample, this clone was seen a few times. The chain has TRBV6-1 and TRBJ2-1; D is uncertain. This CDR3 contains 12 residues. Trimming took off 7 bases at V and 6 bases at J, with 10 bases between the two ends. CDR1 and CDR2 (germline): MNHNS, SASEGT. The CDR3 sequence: CASTVGGNEQFF. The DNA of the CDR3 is TGTGCCAGCACAGTAGGCGGCAATGAGCAGTTCTTC.

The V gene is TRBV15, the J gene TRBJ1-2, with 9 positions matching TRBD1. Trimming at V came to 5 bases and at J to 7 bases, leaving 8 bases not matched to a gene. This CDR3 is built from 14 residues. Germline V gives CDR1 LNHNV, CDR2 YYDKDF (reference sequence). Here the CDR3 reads CATSQTDRGSGYTF. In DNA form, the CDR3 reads TGTGCCACCAGCCAGACGGACAGGGGCTCTGGCTACACCTTC.

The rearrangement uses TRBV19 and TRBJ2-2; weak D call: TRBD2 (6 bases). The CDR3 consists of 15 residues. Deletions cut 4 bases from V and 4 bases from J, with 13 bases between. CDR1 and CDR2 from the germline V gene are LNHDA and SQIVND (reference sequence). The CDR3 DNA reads TGTGCCAGTAGTACAATGGGACTGATCACCGGGGAGCTGTTTTTT. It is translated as CASSTMGLITGELFF.

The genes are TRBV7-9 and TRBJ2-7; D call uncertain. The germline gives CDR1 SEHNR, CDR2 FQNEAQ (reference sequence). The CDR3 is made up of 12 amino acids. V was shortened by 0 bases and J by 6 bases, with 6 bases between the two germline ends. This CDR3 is CASSLASSEQYF. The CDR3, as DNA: TGTGCCAGCAGCTTAGCGTCTAGCGAGCAGTACTTC.